The source of this T cell receptor (beta chain) is a study of blood T cells in healthy people across ages. The germline gives CDR1 SGDLS, CDR2 YYNGEE. Trimming removed 0 bases at V and 4 bases at J, with 7 bases between. The CDR3 loop spans 13 amino acids. Next came a second PCR, run for about 6 to 11 cycles, which used a sample-barcoded 5' primer along with a J-beta primer mix. TCRdb analysed the 5' RACE reads with MiXCR anew, one entry per CDR3 protein. The sample lists about 730,000 distinct CDR3 sequences, roughly two fifths occurring once. Sequencing was carried out using blood. The chain recombines TRBV9 with TRBJ1-1; D ambiguous. The clonotype comes from a woman aged 60-75 years in good health. The CDR3 DNA reads TGTGCCAGCAGCGTAGGGGATGGCACTGAAGCTTTCTTT. Its translation is CASSVGDGTEAFF.